These 2 T cell receptor beta chains were sequenced from one sample in a study of sequential checkpoint blockade in melanoma. Treatment meaning: randomized to nivolumab then ipilimumab (arm A) or the reverse (arm B). Generated by immunoSEQ multiplex PCR, the TCRdb table keeps only in-frame clones and is missing some. The data show about 2,400 clones, with roughly 22% seen just once and 18% held by the top ten. The sequences come from tumor tissue (inferred from file names), collected from a patient given nivolumab and ipilimumab in sequence. The receptor set was obtained from a human donor with melanoma.

This sequence joins TRBV19 and TRBJ1-2, with D maybe TRBD1 (5 bases). Germline assignment: CDR1 LNHDA and CDR2 SQIVND (reference sequence). Between the trimmed V and J ends, which lost 1 base and 8 bases, there was a span of 11 bases. The CDR3 loop spans 13 amino acids. The CDR3 DNA follows: TGTGCCAGTAGTATAGGGGGCACCTACGGCTACACCTTC. As protein: CASSIGGTYGYTF.

The rearrangement links TRBV19 to TRBJ1-1; D gene ambiguous. This CDR3 region has 11 residues. From germline, CDR1 is LNHDA and CDR2 SQIVND (reference sequence). V was trimmed by 4 bases and J by 8 bases, leaving 8 bases between them. CDR3 in DNA: TGTGCCAGTAGTACCCAGGCGGAAGCTTTCTTT. This encodes CASSTQAEAFF.